The 28 T cell receptor beta chains in this list originate from one sample, sequenced in a study of metastatic and nonmetastatic thyroid tumors. Thyroid surgery was performed in patients who had received no treatment beforehand. TCRdb re-processed the PCR reads through MiXCR. Counted here are fewer than 25,000 clones, 10% to 12% occurring once; the ten biggest clones make up approximately 8.1%. Sequenced material: blood. These receptors all come from a female donor with papillary thyroid cancer or a benign thyroid nodule (not recorded which). Some clones in this sample may be carry-over from other donors' samples.

In this sample, this clone turned up many times. The chain joins TRBV15 to TRBJ2-5; TRBD2 aligns across 8 bases. CDR1 and CDR2 from the germline V gene are LNHNV and YYDKDF (reference sequence). V dropped 1 base and J dropped 5; count of bases not matched to a gene: 6. The CDR3 length is 15 residues. The CDR3 DNA follows: TGTGCCACCAGCAGAGCAGCGGGAGTATTGGAGACCCAGTACTTC. Translated, it gives CATSRAAGVLETQYF. Based on the CDR3 plus reference TRBV15 and TRBJ2-5, the full variable domain is DAMVIQNPRYQVTQFGKPVTLSCSQTLNHNVMYWYQQKSSQAPKLLFHYYDKDFNNEADTPDNFQSRRPNTSFCFLDIRSPGLGDTAMYLCATSRAAGVLETQYFGPGTRLLVL.

Within the sample, this clone is hyperexpanded. The V call is TRBV6-1, the J call TRBJ2-7, with 13 bases that match TRBD2. V was clipped by 7 bases and J by 7 bases; unmatched bases: 4. CDR3 length equals 13 residues. The germline gives CDR1 MNHNS, CDR2 SASEGT. The CDR3 coding sequence is TGTGCCAGCATGGAACTAGCGGGAGGGGAGCAGTACTTC. This sequence encodes CASMELAGGEQYF.

Remarks on this clone: A much bigger clone sits one base away, suggesting this may be a read error. The V and J genes are TRBV20-1 and TRBJ2-1, with 13 bases matching TRBD2. CDR3 size: 20 residues. V gave up 0 bases and J gave up 3 bases; unmatched junction bases: 14. Per the germline V gene, CDR1 is DFQATT and CDR2 is SNEGSKA (reference sequence). The CDR3 sequence: CSARDPDSTSGRAIYNEQFF. Here the CDR3 DNA reads TGCAGTGCTAGAGATCCCGACAGTACTAGCGGGAGGGCCATCTACAATGAGCAGTTCTTC.

This clone came up many times. V and J are TRBV5-1 and TRBJ2-7, with TRBD2 matching 8 bases. Per germline, CDR1 SGHRS and CDR2 YFSETQ. The CDR3 totals 14 residues. V lost 7 bases to trimming and J lost 3 bases; unmatched junction nucleotides: 9. CDR3 loop: CASERREGDYEQYF. In nucleotides, the CDR3 is TGCGCCAGCGAGAGACGGGAGGGCGACTACGAGCAGTACTTC.

The table lists this clone with many counts. The rearrangement links TRBV29-1 to TRBJ2-1, with a weak D call TRBD2 (5 bases). The CDR3 sequence is 11 residues long. With 6 bases removed from V and 13 bases from J, the gap between germline ends came to 16 bases. CDR1 SQVTM and CDR2 ANQGSEA come from the germline V gene. This CDR3 reads CSVIDGETQFF. DNA for the CDR3: TGCAGCGTCATCGACGGGGAGACCCAGTTCTTC.

This clone showed up just a few times. The chain combines TRBV6-2 or TRBV6-3 with TRBJ2-4; tentatively, D is TRBD2 (6 bases). Trimming removed 5 bases at V and 2 bases at J, with 16 bases between. Germline V gene data show CDR1 as MNHEY and CDR2 as SVGEGT. The CDR3 is 16 amino acids. CDR3 sequence: CASSPGGTGTKNIQYF. The CDR3 nucleotides are TGTGCCAGCAGTCCCGGAGGGACGGGTACCAAAAACATTCAGTACTTC.

This clone was seen many times. The genes are TRBV20-1 and TRBJ2-1; 11 nucleotides match TRBD2. Trimming removed 1 base from V and 3 bases from J; junction bases left unmatched: 2. Germline lookup yields CDR1 DFQATT and CDR2 SNEGSKA (reference sequence). The CDR3 totals 15 residues. CDR3 coding DNA: TGCAGTGCTAGAGGCCTAGCGGGGGGCTACAATGAGCAGTTCTTC. Protein sequence: CSARGLAGGYNEQFF.

This clone was seen ten or more times. The chain couples TRBV4-2 to TRBJ2-1, with 7 bases aligning to TRBD2. This CDR3 has 14 residues. Germline V lookup: CDR1 LGHNA, CDR2 YNFKEQ. Losses at the gene ends were 2 bases for V and 6 bases for J; bases not matched to a gene: 4. For the CDR3, the DNA is TGTGCCAGCAGCCAAACACTAGCGAGCAATGAGCAGTTCTTC. This codes for CASSQTLASNEQFF.

Many counts were recorded for this clone. The gene calls are TRBV11-2 and TRBJ1-1, with 8 bases that match TRBD1. Germline V lookup: CDR1 SGHAT, CDR2 FQNNGV. The V segment lost 6 bases and the J segment 3 bases; nucleotides outside the gene matches: 9. There are 15 residues in the CDR3. The DNA of the CDR3 is TGTGCCAGCAGGTTAAGCCCGACAGGGGACACTGAAGCTTTCTTT. This sequence encodes CASRLSPTGDTEAFF.

As regards this clone: A read error is likely, as this CDR3 ends without the conserved phenylalanine or tryptophan. This sequence joins TRBV12-3 or TRBV12-4 and TRBJ2-7, with D possibly being TRBD2 (6 bases). The CDR3 runs 13 residues. The CDR3 loop reads CASSLAETYEQYL. CDR3 coding DNA: TGCGCCAGCAGTTTAGCGGAGACCTACGAGCAGTACCTC.

This chain links TRBV11-2 with TRBJ2-3; TRBD2 is a possible D gene (7 bases). Trimming stripped 5 bases from V and 0 bases from J, with 21 bases between. The CDR3 contains 18 residues. The germline gives CDR1 SGHAT, CDR2 FQNNGV. The CDR3 DNA reads TGTGCCAGCAGCCGTCGGGGGGCGGGAAGGAGGAGCACAGATACGCAGTATTTT. As protein: CASSRRGAGRRSTDTQYF.

This clone was picked up many times. This chain uses TRBV6-5 with TRBJ2-1, with 16 bases aligning to TRBD2. The CDR3 has 18 residues. Germline V gene lookup returns CDR1 MNHEY and CDR2 SVGAGI. Germline trimming cut 6 bases from V and 2 bases from J; bases unmatched to any gene: 7. The CDR3 bases are TGTGCCAGCAGCCCCGGGACTAGCGGGAGGGCCGCCTACAATGAGCAGTTCTTC. Protein: CASSPGTSGRAAYNEQFF.

This rearrangement joins TRBV19 to TRBJ2-7, with D possibly TRBD2 on 5 matching bases. The CDR3 spans 14 residues. V was cut by 7 bases and J by 7 bases, with 20 bases left in between. The germline gives CDR1 LNHDA, CDR2 SQIVND (reference sequence). DNA for the CDR3: TGTGCCAGTACCCCTGACCTGACCTCGGGGGAGCAGTACTTC. It specifies CASTPDLTSGEQYF.

This clone has ten or more counts. V is TRBV29-1 and J is TRBJ2-5, with D unresolved. Germline loops: CDR1 SQVTM, CDR2 ANQGSEA. This CDR3 region has 14 residues. Trimming removed 1 base at V and 4 bases at J, with 13 bases between. The CDR3, as DNA: TGCAGCGTTGAAGGCGCAGGACGAGGAGAGACCCAGTACTTC. It specifies CSVEGAGRGETQYF.

This clone was detected many times. The chain uses TRBV9 and TRBJ2-7, with 7 bases fitting TRBD2. The CDR3 loop spans 15 amino acids. Trimming at V came to 0 bases and at J to 2 bases, leaving 5 bases not matched to a gene. The germline gives CDR1 SGDLS, CDR2 YYNGEE. The DNA of the CDR3 is TGTGCCAGCAGCGTAGGTGGGGGAGGGGCCTACGAGCAGTACTTC. As protein: CASSVGGGGAYEQYF.

The V and J genes are TRBV14 and TRBJ2-5, with TRBD1 matching over 10 bases. Germline V gene lookup returns CDR1 SGHDN and CDR2 FVKESK. This CDR3 has 19 residues. The V gene end was trimmed by 4 bases and the J gene end by 2 bases; junction bases not matched to a gene: 16. The CDR3 DNA is TGTGCCAGCAGCCCAAACCCGGGACAGGGGTGGTCGGTACAAGAGACCCAGTACTTC. Translation gives CASSPNPGQGWSVQETQYF.

The chain recombines TRBV11-3 with TRBJ1-1; D is perhaps TRBD1 (5 bases). This CDR3 is 15 amino acids long. The V end lost 2 bases, the J end lost 8 bases, and 18 bases lay between the germline ends. Germline CDR1 is SGHNT and CDR2 is YENEEA. CDR3 nucleotide sequence: TGTGCCAGCAGCTTATTAGTAGGGACCGATAGGGAAGCTTTCTTT. This gives the protein CASSLLVGTDREAFF.

Ten or more counts support this clone. This rearrangement joins TRBV11-2 to TRBJ2-3; D gene ambiguous. V was cut by 0 bases and J by 0 bases, with 13 bases left in between. The germline CDR1 and CDR2 sequences are SGHAT and FQNNGV. CDR3 length: 17 residues. The CDR3 loop reads CASSLDPASTSTDTQYF. Here the CDR3 DNA reads TGTGCCAGCAGCTTAGATCCGGCCAGTACTAGCACAGATACGCAGTATTTT.

The chain is built from TRBV6-1 and TRBJ2-7, with TRBD1 matching over 8 bases. The CDR3 length is 15 residues. The junction had 6 bases not matched to a gene; V was cut back by 2 bases and J by 3 bases. Looked up from germline, CDR1 is MNHNS and CDR2 is SASEGT. As DNA, the CDR3 is TGTGCCAGCAGTGAACCCTGGACAGGGTTCTACGAGCAGTACTTC. It yields the protein CASSEPWTGFYEQYF.

The sample holds many counts of this clone. The chain recombines TRBV2 with TRBJ2-6, with D maybe TRBD2 (5 bases). This CDR3 spans 16 amino acids. Trimming shortened V by 4 bases and J by 0 bases, and 10 bases separated the two germline ends. Germline assignment: CDR1 SNHLY and CDR2 FYNNEI. The CDR3 loop is CASSVDGGSGANVLTF. The CDR3 nucleotides are TGTGCCAGCAGTGTCGACGGAGGCTCTGGGGCCAACGTCCTGACTTTC.

This clone was seen a few times. This chain links TRBV5-6 with TRBJ2-3; TRBD1 matches at 12 bases. This CDR3 comprises 17 residues. Per germline, CDR1 SGHDT and CDR2 YYEEEE. V lost 0 bases, J lost 5 bases, and 7 bases stayed unmatched. The CDR3 nucleotides are TGTGCCAGCAGCTTGGCATCGGGACAGGGGGCAAAAGATACGCAGTATTTT. It codes for CASSLASGQGAKDTQYF.

This clone was detected many times. This chain connects TRBV30 to TRBJ2-2; possible D gene TRBD1, 6 bases. Germline V CDR1 and CDR2: GTSNPN, SVGIG (reference sequence). The CDR3 runs to 13 residues. V dropped 3 bases and J dropped 3 bases, with 8 bases sitting between them. CDR3 DNA sequence: TGTGCCTGGAGCACAGGGTACACCGGGGAGCTGTTTTTT. This gives the protein CAWSTGYTGELFF.

This clone was counted ten times or more. A read error may account for a junction end that differs from germline. At the DNA level, this CDR3 is encoded by other sequences in the same sample as well. The V and J genes are TRBV7-2 and TRBJ2-7; D is uncertain. CDR3 length equals 14 residues. Germline V lookup: CDR1 SGHTA, CDR2 FQGNSA. CDR3 protein: CASREGVFSYEQYF. CDR3 in DNA: TGTGCCAGCAGGGAAGGCGTATTCTCCTACGAGCAGTACTTT.

This clone was observed many times. The J gene is TRBJ1-2, the V gene TRBV7-6; 9 bases map to TRBD1. The V gene's germline CDR1 is SGHVS and CDR2 FNYEAQ. This CDR3 has 15 amino acids. The V gene end was trimmed by 4 bases and the J gene end by 1 base; junction bases not matched to a gene: 4. The CDR3 here is CASSSGQGFNYGYTF. CDR3 sequence (DNA): TGTGCCAGCAGCTCGGGACAGGGTTTTAACTATGGCTACACCTTC.

This clone is deemed medium-sized. The chain employs TRBV15 and TRBJ2-6; TRBD1 matches at 7 bases. The J segment lost 2 bases and the V segment lost 2 bases, leaving 0 bases of the junction unmatched. In germline, CDR1 is LNHNV, CDR2 YYDKDF (reference sequence). There are 15 residues in the CDR3. The CDR3 spells CATSRQGAGANVLTF. Here the CDR3 DNA reads TGTGCCACCAGCAGACAGGGGGCTGGGGCCAACGTCCTGACTTTC.

The chain recombines TRBV27 with TRBJ2-1; D tentatively fits TRBD1 or TRBD2 (5 bases each). The CDR3 contains 16 residues. From germline, CDR1 is MNHEY and CDR2 SMNVEV (reference sequence). V was trimmed by 6 bases and J by 3 bases, leaving 18 bases between them. The CDR3 DNA sequence: TGTGCCAGCAGCTTTATCGCCGGGACCCTCTACAATGAGCAGTTCTTC. Its protein product is CASSFIAGTLYNEQFF.

The CDR3 loop reads CAWSVLEGVHLAKNIQYF. The CDR3 DNA follows: TGTGCCTGGAGTGTACTCGAGGGGGTACATCTAGCCAAAAACATTCAGTACTTC. J is TRBJ2-4 and V is TRBV30, with D maybe TRBD1 (6 bases). CDR3 length: 18 residues. V shed 0 bases and J shed 0 bases, with 18 bases lying between them. In germline, CDR1 is GTSNPN, CDR2 SVGIG (reference sequence).

This clone was seen only a few times. The sample has other DNA sequences that encode this CDR3 too. V and J are TRBV20-1 and TRBJ2-7; either TRBD1 or TRBD2 may fit D (6 bases each). In germline, CDR1 is DFQATT, CDR2 SNEGSKA (reference sequence). The germline V and J ends were trimmed by 2 bases and 1 base, with 21 bases remaining between them. The CDR3 totals 17 residues. The CDR3 here is CSARLSGAGSASYEQYF. In DNA form, the CDR3 reads TGCAGTGCTAGACTGTCGGGGGCCGGGAGCGCTTCCTACGAGCAGTACTTC.